Following are 5 T cell receptor beta chains from one sample sequenced in a study of blood T cell repertoires in COVID-19. Method: immunoSEQ multiplex PCR; TCRdb's copy keeps in-frame clones and lacks some. The repertoire holds approximately 270,000 clones, with more than 75% as singletons. The sample consisted of PBMCs or T cells enriched from blood (not recorded which). The receptors were gathered from a man in his forties or fifties who had recovered from COVID-19.

CDR3: CASSPTAGKQFF. The CDR3 nucleotides are TGTGCCAGCTCACCAACGGCGGGGAAGCAGTTCTTC. The chain uses TRBV18 and TRBJ2-1, with D maybe TRBD2 (6 bases). This CDR3 spans 12 amino acids. Germline V gene data show CDR1 as KGHSH and CDR2 as LQKENI. The ends were cut back, 2 bases at V and 11 bases at J, with 10 bases in the middle. The full variable domain, completed using reference TRBV18 and TRBJ2-1, is NAGVMQNPRHLVRRRGQEARLRCSPMKGHSHVYWYRQLPEEGLKFMVYLQKENIIDESGMPKERFSAEFPKEGPSILRIQQVVRGDSAAYFCASSPTAGKQFFGPGTRLTVL.

This rearrangement joins TRBV19 to TRBJ1-1, with D tentatively TRBD1 (5 bases). V gave up 6 bases and J gave up 7 bases, with 15 bases separating them. The CDR3 spans 13 residues. CDR1 and CDR2 from the germline V gene are LNHDA and SQIVND (reference sequence). The CDR3 nucleotides are TGTGCCAGTAGGGCCGATCGGAGGGGTGAAGCTTTCTTT. Its translation is CASRADRRGEAFF.

The rearrangement joins TRBV7-9 to TRBJ1-3; D is perhaps TRBD1 (6 bases). This CDR3 region has 18 residues. Germline CDR1 reads SEHNR; CDR2 reads FQNEAQ (reference sequence). Trimming shortened V by 1 base and J by 4 bases, and 20 bases separated the two germline ends. The CDR3 loop is CASSLVGGADGAGNTIYF. CDR3 DNA: TGTGCCAGCAGCTTAGTGGGGGGGGCTGACGGAGCCGGAAACACCATATATTTT.

CDR3 sequence reads: CASSSRDREIDGYTF. DNA for the CDR3: TGTGCCAGCAGTTCCCGGGACAGGGAGATTGATGGCTACACCTTC. J is TRBJ1-2 and V is TRBV6-2 or TRBV6-3; the match to TRBD1 covers 9 bases. Germline loops: CDR1 MNHEY, CDR2 SVGEGT. The V gene end was trimmed by 4 bases and the J gene end by 6 bases; junction bases not matched to a gene: 9. The CDR3 is 15 residues long.

This clone turned up a few times. This chain links TRBV18 with TRBJ2-1; no clear D gene. Germline values: CDR1 KGHSH, CDR2 LQKENI. The CDR3 spans 13 residues. The germline V and J ends were trimmed by 2 bases and 6 bases, with 8 bases remaining between them. CDR3: CASSPETTNEQFF. Written as DNA, the CDR3 is TGTGCCAGCTCACCAGAGACAACCAATGAGCAGTTCTTC.